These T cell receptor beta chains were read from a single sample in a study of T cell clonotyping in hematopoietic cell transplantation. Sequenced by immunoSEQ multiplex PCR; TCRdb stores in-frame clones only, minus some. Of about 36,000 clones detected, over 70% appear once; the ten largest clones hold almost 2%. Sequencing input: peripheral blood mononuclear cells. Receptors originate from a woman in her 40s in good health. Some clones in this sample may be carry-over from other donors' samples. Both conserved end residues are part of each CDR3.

CASSPGLAGNSETQYF TRBJ2-5 TRBV7-9
CANPPPYTSGSSYNEQFF TRBJ2-1 TRBV5-1
CASSVPRGWENTIYF TRBJ1-3 TRBV28
CASKPMADRAYTEAFF TRBJ1-1 TRBV19
CASSYSMGPGGYTF TRBJ1-2 TRBV6-5
CASSLEGTGSQEKLFF TRBJ1-4 TRBV5-1
CASSLEGARFREQYF TRBJ2-7 TRBV5-8
CASSFPGGNTGELFF TRBJ2-2 TRBV27
CASSSGVGYTF TRBJ1-2 TRBV5-4
CASSAQLGHEQYF TRBJ2-7 TRBV9
CASSQGTGLNTEAFF TRBJ1-1 TRBV4-3
CAWSEGSSFTEAFF TRBJ1-1 TRBV30
CASSELGQGPNEKLFF TRBJ1-4 TRBV25-1
CASSRRQGYEQYF TRBJ2-7 TRBV4-3